This TCR beta chain originates from a study of blood T cell repertoires in COVID-19. Study-level background: The United States, Italy and Spain supplied acute and convalescent COVID-19 samples. T cells, B-cell-depleted T cells, or PBMCs supplied cDNA or gDNA.

Authors' processing steps: Estimates of nucleated cell counts were drawn from the amplification of reference gene primers. Data came from immunoSEQ multiplex PCR; TCRdb stores just in-frame clones and leaves some out. V and J calls and clone size come straight from that table; D and trimming were deduced from the DNA. The sample has roughly 200,000 clones, about 85% seen once. Source material: peripheral blood. The sequence derives from an elderly woman with acute or convalescent COVID-19.

This chain's CDR3 is CASSFDSNYGYTF. CDR3 nucleotide sequence: TGTGCCAGCAGTTTTGACAGTAACTATGGCTACACCTTC. This chain joins TRBV28 and TRBJ1-2; a weak D match, TRBD1 (5 bases). Germline V gives CDR1 MDHEN, CDR2 SYDVKM. Trimming left V 3 bases short and J 1 base short, with 6 bases between. The CDR3 extends over 13 amino acids.